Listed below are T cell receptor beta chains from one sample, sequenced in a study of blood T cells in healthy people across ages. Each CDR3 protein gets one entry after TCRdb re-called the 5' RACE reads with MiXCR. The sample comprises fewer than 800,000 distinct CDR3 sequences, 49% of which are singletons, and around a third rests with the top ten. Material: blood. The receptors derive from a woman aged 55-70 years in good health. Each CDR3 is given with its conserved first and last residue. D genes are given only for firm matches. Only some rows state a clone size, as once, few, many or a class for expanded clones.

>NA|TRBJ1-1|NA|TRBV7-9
CASSLNNGVEAFF
TGTGCCAGCAGCTTAAATAATGGGGTTGAAGCTTTCTTT
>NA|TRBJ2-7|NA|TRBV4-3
CASSQDYPRGGEQYF
TGCGCCAGCAGCCAAGACTACCCTCGGGGCGGCGAGCAGTACTTC
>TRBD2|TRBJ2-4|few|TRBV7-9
CASSPGTSGIAKNIQYF
TGTGCCAGCAGCCCCGGGACTAGCGGGATAGCCAAAAACATTCAGTACTTC
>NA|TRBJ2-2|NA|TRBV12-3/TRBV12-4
CASSPRPGEVGELFF
TGTGCCAGCAGCCCGCGTCCTGGGGAAGTCGGGGAGCTGTTTTTT
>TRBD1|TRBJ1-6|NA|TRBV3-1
CASSPTGDSPLHF
TGTGCCAGCAGTCCTACAGGGGATTCACCCCTCCACTTT
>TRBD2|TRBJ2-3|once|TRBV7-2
CASSLISGGRHRDTQYF
TGTGCCAGCAGTCTCATCAGCGGCGGGAGGCATCGAGATACGCAGTATTTT
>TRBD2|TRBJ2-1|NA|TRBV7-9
CAGQREYHNEQFF
TGTGCCGGGCAGCGGGAGTACCACAATGAGCAGTTCTTC
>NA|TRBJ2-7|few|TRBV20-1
CSADKDSNSYEQYF
TGCAGTGCCGACAAAGACAGTAACTCCTACGAGCAGTACTTC
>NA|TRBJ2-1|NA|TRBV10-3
CAIRGLLSAEQFF
TGTGCCATCAGGGGCCTATTGAGCGCAGAGCAGTTCTTC
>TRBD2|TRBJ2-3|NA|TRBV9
CASSVSPGEREISTDTQYF
TGTGCCAGCAGCGTTTCCCCGGGGGAGCGGGAGATAAGCACAGATACGCAGTATTTT
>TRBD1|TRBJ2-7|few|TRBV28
CASSSPVRGPGEQYF
TGTGCCAGCAGTTCGCCTGTGAGGGGGCCGGGGGAGCAGTACTTC
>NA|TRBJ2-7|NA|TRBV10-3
CAMSESYEQYF
TGTGCCATGAGCGAATCCTACGAGCAGTACTTC
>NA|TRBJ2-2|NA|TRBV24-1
CATSDFRAPELFF
TGTGCCACCAGTGATTTTAGGGCTCCGGAGCTGTTTTTT
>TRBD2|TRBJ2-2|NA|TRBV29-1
CSVETGGPPGELFF
TGCAGCGTTGAAACGGGAGGGCCCCCCGGGGAGCTGTTTTTT
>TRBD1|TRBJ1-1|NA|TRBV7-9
CASSYWGQPNTEAFF
TGTGCCAGCAGCTATTGGGGACAGCCGAACACTGAAGCTTTCTTT
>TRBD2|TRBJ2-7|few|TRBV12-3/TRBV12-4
CASSAPSGRFNEQYF
TGTGCCAGCAGCGCCCCTAGCGGGAGGTTCAACGAGCAGTACTTC
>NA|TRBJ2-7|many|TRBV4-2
CASSQDKTGGSYEQYF
TGTGCCAGCAGCCAAGATAAGACCGGGGGTTCCTACGAGCAGTACTTC
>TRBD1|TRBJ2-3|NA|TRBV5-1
CASSFPGQGADTQYF
TGCGCCAGCAGCTTCCCAGGACAGGGGGCAGATACGCAGTATTTT
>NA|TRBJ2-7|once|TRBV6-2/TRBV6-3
CASSQALRYEQYF
TGTGCCAGCAGTCAGGCCCTCCGCTACGAGCAGTACTTC
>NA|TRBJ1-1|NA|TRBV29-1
CSVVRGIGTEAFF
TGCAGCGTTGTTAGAGGTATCGGCACTGAAGCTTTCTTT